The 27 T cell receptor beta chains below come from one sample, sequenced in a study of blood T cell repertoires in COVID-19. Sequenced by immunoSEQ multiplex PCR; TCRdb stores in-frame clones only, minus some. Here the sample spans hundreds of thousands of clones, about 88% being singletons. The sequenced material came from peripheral blood. These receptors came from a man in his sixties or seventies with acute or convalescent COVID-19.

V gene TRBV19 combines with J gene TRBJ2-1; no clear D gene. CDR1 is LNHDA and CDR2 is SQIVND in the germline V gene (reference sequence). V was clipped by 3 bases and J by 6 bases, with 9 bases between them. The CDR3 totals 13 residues. CDR3 residues: CASSILPGNEQFF. In nucleotides, the CDR3 is TGTGCCAGTAGTATTCTACCGGGCAATGAGCAGTTCTTC.

The sample holds one count of this clone. V and J are TRBV9 and TRBJ2-1; 9 nucleotides agree with TRBD1. Trimming took 0 bases from V and 0 from J; bases not matched to a gene: 7. The germline V gene encodes CDR1 SGDLS and CDR2 YYNGEE. This CDR3 region has 18 residues. CDR3 sequence reads: CASSVASTGGLSYNEQFF. The CDR3 region has the DNA TGTGCCAGCAGCGTAGCTTCAACAGGGGGCCTCTCCTACAATGAGCAGTTCTTC.

The chain links TRBV6-2 or TRBV6-3 to TRBJ2-7; 7 bases line up with TRBD2. From germline, CDR1 is MNHEY and CDR2 SVGEGT. The CDR3 spans 14 residues. V shed 5 bases, J shed 5 bases, and the junction held 9 bases outside the gene matches. In nucleotides, the CDR3 is TGTGCCAGCAGTAGATTTGCCGGGACTAACGAGCAGTACTTC. Encoded protein: CASSRFAGTNEQYF.

The V and J genes are TRBV6-5 and TRBJ1-2; D is unclear. CDR1 and CDR2 from the germline V gene are MNHEY and SVGAGI. The V and J ends lost 3 bases and 8 bases respectively, with 10 bases between them. This CDR3 has 12 residues. CDR3 sequence reads: CASSYRNSGYTF. CDR3 nucleotides: TGTGCCAGCAGTTATCGTAATTCGGGCTACACCTTC.

The count of this clone is one. The chain links TRBV6-2 or TRBV6-3 to TRBJ2-4, with D possibly matching TRBD1 (5 bases). V was cut by 5 bases and J by 6 bases, with 14 bases left in between. This CDR3 spans 14 amino acids. Germline V gene data show CDR1 as MNHEY and CDR2 as SVGEGT. CDR3 sequence (DNA): TGTGCCAGCAGTGACCCATCGACAGTAAACATTCAGTACTTC. Its translation: CASSDPSTVNIQYF.

The chain combines TRBV7-3 with TRBJ2-1; 11 bases map to TRBD2. In germline, CDR1 is SGHTA, CDR2 FQGTGA. The CDR3 is made up of 14 amino acids. V lost 4 bases to trimming and J lost 7 bases; unmatched junction nucleotides: 3. CDR3 residues: CASSSSGGQNEQFF. The CDR3 DNA reads as TGTGCCAGCAGCTCTAGCGGGGGGCAGAATGAGCAGTTCTTC.

The chain employs TRBV5-1 and TRBJ1-1; 8 bases are shared with TRBD1. Losses at the gene ends were 3 bases for V and 6 bases for J; bases not matched to a gene: 4. The V gene's germline CDR1 is SGHRS and CDR2 YFSETQ. The CDR3 is 13 amino acids. CDR3 coding DNA: TGCGCCAGCAGCTGGGGGGGACAGGCTGAAGCTTTCTTT. The encoded protein is CASSWGGQAEAFF.

The V call is TRBV27, the J call TRBJ1-2; 8 nucleotides align to TRBD1. Germline values: CDR1 MNHEY, CDR2 SMNVEV (reference sequence). The CDR3 loop spans 14 amino acids. V trimming: 7 bases; J trimming: 8 bases; junction bases outside the gene matches: 12. Written as DNA, the CDR3 is TGTGCCAGCAAAAATATGGTGGACAGGGACGGCTACACCTTC. Its translation is CASKNMVDRDGYTF.

V is TRBV5-6 and J is TRBJ1-3, with unresolved D. Trimming removed 4 bases from V and 0 bases from J, with 8 bases in between. This CDR3 has 14 amino acids. Germline values: CDR1 SGHDT, CDR2 YYEEEE. CDR3 sequence (DNA): TGTGCCAGCAGCCGGGATTTCTCTGGAAACACCATATATTTT. Its translation: CASSRDFSGNTIYF.

Worth noting for this clone: Different DNA sequences within this sample yield the same CDR3. The gene calls are TRBV28 and TRBJ1-2; 8 nucleotides align to TRBD1. J lost 4 bases, V lost 5 bases, and 6 bases had no gene match. Per germline, CDR1 MDHEN and CDR2 SYDVKM. The CDR3 loop spans 14 amino acids. In DNA, the CDR3 is TGTGCCAGCAGTCTCGGACAGGGCAGCTATGGCTACACCTTC. Translated, it gives CASSLGQGSYGYTF.

There are a few counts of this clone. The chain links TRBV18 to TRBJ1-4; D remains ambiguous. V lost 6 bases and J lost 0, with 11 bases in between. The CDR3 sequence is 15 residues long. Germline V gives CDR1 KGHSH, CDR2 LQKENI. The CDR3: CASSLRGATNEKLFF. CDR3 nucleotides: TGTGCCAGCTCCCTTCGGGGAGCAACTAATGAAAAACTGTTTTTT.

The chain couples TRBV3-1 (or the pseudogene TRBV3-2) to TRBJ1-6; 7 nucleotides line up with TRBD1. V lost 5 bases and J lost 10; bases outside the gene matches: 8. The CDR3 has 14 amino acids. Germline-derived CDR1 and CDR2 are LGHDT and YNNKEL (reference sequence). In DNA form, the CDR3 reads TGTGCCAGCAGCAACCCAGGGGGAGGCTCACCCCTCCACTTT. Amino acid sequence: CASSNPGGGSPLHF.

The chain joins TRBV11-2 to TRBJ1-4, with TRBD1 matching over 7 bases. The CDR3 is made up of 15 amino acids. With V trimmed by 5 bases and J by 4 bases, 7 bases remained unmatched. Germline assignment: CDR1 SGHAT and CDR2 FQNNGV. DNA of the CDR3: TGTGCCAGCAGCCAAGGACAGGAGTTTAATGAAAAACTGTTTTTT. This codes for CASSQGQEFNEKLFF.

The chain has TRBV28 and TRBJ1-1; maybe TRBD1 (5 bases). Germline assignment: CDR1 MDHEN and CDR2 SYDVKM. The ends were cut back, 7 bases at V and 8 bases at J, with 20 bases in the middle. The CDR3 has 14 residues. CDR3 amino acids: CASTSGGTSREAFF. CDR3 bases: TGTGCCAGCACCTCGGGGGGTACCTCGAGGGAAGCTTTCTTT.

This clone was detected a few times. This chain uses TRBV2 with TRBJ2-1; 10 bases line up with TRBD1. This CDR3 comprises 15 residues. The V segment lost 5 bases and the J segment 5 bases; nucleotides outside the gene matches: 6. CDR1 SNHLY and CDR2 FYNNEI come from the germline V gene. The CDR3 DNA is TGTGCCAGCAGTCTAGACAGGGGGCGTGACAATGAGCAGTTCTTC. It codes for CASSLDRGRDNEQFF.

The genes are TRBV9 and TRBJ2-1, with 7 positions matching TRBD2. The V gene end was trimmed by 1 base and the J gene end by 0 bases; junction bases not matched to a gene: 4. The CDR3 has 16 residues. Germline CDR1 and CDR2: SGDLS and YYNGEE. The CDR3 DNA reads TGTGCCAGCAGCGTATCGGGCGGGGGCTCCTACAATGAGCAGTTCTTC. Protein product: CASSVSGGGSYNEQFF.

This clone was counted a single time. This sequence joins TRBV4-3 and TRBJ2-1; possibly TRBD1 for D (6 bases). CDR1 and CDR2 (germline): LGHNA, YSLEER. Trimming pared 0 bases from V and 9 bases from J, leaving 21 bases between. The CDR3 has 17 residues. CDR3 sequence reads: CASSQDLQGPPLGEQFF. CDR3 DNA: TGCGCCAGCAGCCAAGATCTACAGGGCCCCCCTTTAGGTGAGCAGTTCTTC.

This chain uses TRBV3-1 (or the pseudogene TRBV3-2) with TRBJ2-5, with D unresolved. CDR1 LGHDT and CDR2 YNNKEL come from the germline V gene (reference sequence). This CDR3 has 15 amino acids. Deletions cut 1 base from V and 0 bases from J, with 9 bases between. The CDR3 here is CASSQGYSDQETQYF. The CDR3 DNA is TGTGCCAGCAGCCAAGGGTATTCGGACCAAGAGACCCAGTACTTC.

DNA for the CDR3: TGTGCCAGCAGCTTTCCGGGGAGTGAAGCTTTCTTT. Its translation is CASSFPGSEAFF. This rearrangement joins TRBV5-6 to TRBJ1-1; D unresolved. CDR1 is SGHDT, CDR2 YYEEEE, per germline. Trimming took 2 bases from V and 7 from J, leaving 9 bases between them. This CDR3 comprises 12 residues.

This clone was seen a few times. The gene calls are TRBV10-2 and TRBJ2-3; 12 bases are a match to TRBD2. V gave up 5 bases and J gave up 5 bases; unmatched junction bases: 2. CDR1 and CDR2 from the germline V gene are WSHSY and SAAADI. This CDR3 spans 14 amino acids. CDR3 loop: CASSTSGRRDTQYF. DNA of the CDR3: TGCGCCAGCAGTACTAGCGGGAGGCGAGATACGCAGTATTTT.

The V call is TRBV9, the J call TRBJ2-6; D is ambiguous. The CDR3 is 15 residues long. Trimming cost V 0 bases and J 0 bases, with 4 bases left between them. The germline V gene has CDR1 SGDLS and CDR2 YYNGEE. For the CDR3, the DNA is TGTGCCAGCAGCGTAGTCATCTCTGGGGCCAACGTCCTGACTTTC. Amino acid sequence: CASSVVISGANVLTF.

This clone was found a few times. The rearrangement links TRBV5-1 to TRBJ1-4; D is possibly TRBD1 (5 bases). The CDR3 spans 14 residues. V gave up 5 bases and J gave up 4 bases, with 12 bases separating them. Germline V gene data show CDR1 as SGHRS and CDR2 as YFSETQ. The CDR3 loop reads CASRAGRVNEKLFF. CDR3 coding DNA: TGCGCCAGCAGAGCGGGACGAGTTAATGAAAAACTGTTTTTT.

J is TRBJ2-1 and V is TRBV20-1; D ambiguous. This CDR3 is built from 14 residues. Germline CDR1 reads DFQATT; CDR2 reads SNEGSKA (reference sequence). Trimming stripped 3 bases from V and 0 bases from J, with 9 bases between. In nucleotides, the CDR3 is TGCAGTGCTAGTCGCGGTACCTCCTACAATGAGCAGTTCTTC. As protein: CSASRGTSYNEQFF.

V gene TRBV14 combines with J gene TRBJ2-1, with a tentative D call TRBD1 (5 bases). The CDR3 length is 16 residues. V was clipped by 4 bases and J by 5 bases, with 18 bases between them. The germline V gene has CDR1 SGHDN and CDR2 FVKESK. Here the CDR3 reads CASSRQAPGQNNEQFF. CDR3 nucleotides: TGTGCCAGCAGCCGTCAAGCCCCAGGGCAAAACAATGAGCAGTTCTTC.

V gene TRBV20-1 combines with J gene TRBJ1-1; a possible D gene is TRBD1 (6 bases). CDR1 and CDR2 (germline): DFQATT, SNEGSKA (reference sequence). CDR3 length: 10 amino acids. With 7 bases removed from V and 7 bases from J, the gap between germline ends came to 10 bases. The CDR3 loop is CSVRTVEAFF. The CDR3 nucleotides are TGCAGTGTAAGGACAGTTGAAGCTTTCTTT.

Details on this clone: Other DNA sequences in this sample translate to the same CDR3. The CDR3 spells CSVFLGAGELFF. The DNA of the CDR3 is TGCAGCGTTTTTCTAGGGGCCGGGGAGCTGTTTTTT. This rearrangement joins TRBV29-1 to TRBJ2-2; weak D call: TRBD1 (5 bases). V dropped 5 bases and J dropped 6 bases, with 10 bases sitting between them. The V gene's germline CDR1 is SQVTM and CDR2 ANQGSEA. The CDR3 runs to 12 residues.

The rearrangement links TRBV6-1 to TRBJ1-6; 8 positions agree with TRBD1. The CDR3 spans 18 residues. J gave up 0 bases and V 4 bases, and 8 bases lay outside the gene matches. In germline, CDR1 is MNHNS, CDR2 SASEGT. CDR3 protein: CASSGSTGGFSYNSPLHF. The CDR3 DNA reads as TGTGCCAGCAGTGGAAGTACAGGGGGTTTCTCCTATAATTCACCCCTCCACTTT.